The 3 T cell receptor beta chains presented below share a single source sample, sequenced in a study of blood T cell repertoires in COVID-19. Libraries were prepared by immunoSEQ multiplex PCR; TCRdb keeps only in-frame clonotypes and omits some of them. The top ten clones hold around 18% of a sample with about 99,000 clones, less than 85% of them seen once. The sequencing input was peripheral blood. These receptors all come from a woman at least 80 years old with active or convalescent COVID-19.

The chain is built from TRBV29-1 and TRBJ2-7; 8 bases are a match to TRBD1. This CDR3 contains 12 residues. Germline CDR1 and CDR2: SQVTM and ANQGSEA. V shed 2 bases, J shed 6 bases, and the junction held 3 bases outside the gene matches. The CDR3 sequence: CSVERQGSEQYF. CDR3 coding DNA: TGCAGCGTTGAAAGACAGGGGTCCGAGCAGTACTTC.

This clone was detected once. The chain is built from TRBV18 and TRBJ2-5; D is perhaps TRBD1 (5 bases). The V end was cut by 3 bases, the J end by 1 base, with 12 bases between. Germline V gene sequence: CDR1 KGHSH, CDR2 LQKENI. CDR3 length: 15 amino acids. The CDR3 is CASSPPQGPQETQYF. As DNA, the CDR3 is TGTGCCAGCTCACCCCCCCAGGGTCCCCAAGAGACCCAGTACTTC.

DNA for the CDR3: TGCAGTGCTAGACAGTACAATGAGCAGTTCTTC. As protein: CSARQYNEQFF. The chain recombines TRBV20-1 with TRBJ2-1; no clear D gene. Trimming pared 2 bases from V and 4 bases from J, leaving 3 bases between. The CDR3 contains 11 residues. Germline V gene sequence: CDR1 DFQATT, CDR2 SNEGSKA (reference sequence).